One and the same sample provided the 6 T cell receptor beta chains below, sequenced in a study of tumor-infiltrating lymphocytes in primary liver carcinoma. Constant-region priming of 500 to 550 ng total RNA yielded TCR beta cDNA. Construction of TCR beta libraries relied on three successive nested multiplex PCR rounds employing slightly modified ARM-PCR. The first two PCR rounds, around 11 cycles each, used TRBV1-TRBV30 forward primers and a C-beta reverse primer. TCRdb redid the calling of the multiplex PCR reads with MiXCR, one entry per CDR3 protein. This repertoire shows about 48,000 distinct CDR3 sequences, 70% to 80% found once; its top ten account for more than 25%. Without any cell sorting, 20-30 mg of bulk tissue yielded co-extracted RNA and DNA. Specimen: liver tumor tissue from sampling region 3. Sample subset: tumor region T3, left-lateral pole. These receptors originate from a man aged 35 to 55 with primary liver carcinoma and hepatitis B virus infection.

The J gene is TRBJ1-6, the V gene TRBV20-1; 7 bases line up with TRBD1. The CDR3 covers 15 residues. Germline V gene sequence: CDR1 DFQATT, CDR2 SNEGSKA (reference sequence). DNA of the CDR3: TGCTGTGTTAGAGGTCGAGGGGCAGGGGGTGAGTCCCTCCACTTT. Encoded protein: CCVRGRGAGGESLHF.

This chain joins TRBV6-7 and TRBJ2-5; the match to TRBD1 covers 10 bases. TRBV6-7 is an ORF, with its function uncertain. The ends lost 6 bases at V and 8 bases at J; junction bases unmatched: 15. The CDR3 runs 16 residues. DNA for the CDR3: TGTGCCAGCAGGACCCCGGGACAGGGGCGGAGGGATACCCAGTACTTC. Translation: CASRTPGQGRRDTQYF.

Details on this clonotype: Since a much larger clone is just one base distant, this may be a read error. In this CDR3 the conserved last residue, phenylalanine or tryptophan, is missing, so a read error is likely. The CDR3 sequence is CASSVRTVNEAFL. The CDR3 nucleotides are TGTGCCAGCAGTGTGAGGACCGTTAATGAAGCTTTCCTT. V gene TRBV28 combines with J gene TRBJ1-1; D gene unclear. Germline CDR1 is MDHEN and CDR2 is SYDVKM. V was cut by 5 bases and J by 7 bases, with 14 bases left in between. This CDR3 has 13 residues.

With regard to this clonotype: Its ends do not fully match the called genes, so a read error is possible. The chain combines TRBV6-6 with TRBJ1-5; D uncertain. The CDR3 is made up of 18 amino acids. Germline V CDR1 and CDR2: MNHNY, SVGAGI (reference sequence). CDR3 loop: CVSRRDGSAYTGNQSQHF. The CDR3 DNA sequence: TGTGTCAGCAGGCGGGATGGCAGCGCATATACGGGCAATCAGTCCCAGCATTTT.

This clonotype turned up a few times. One base away lies a much larger clone, so this may be a sequencing read error. The J gene is TRBJ2-2, the V gene TRBV7-9; 9 nucleotides align to TRBD1. The length of the CDR3 is 15 residues. Germline V CDR1 and CDR2: SEHNR, FQNEAQ (reference sequence). This CDR3 is CTSSLGQGRAGELFF. DNA for the CDR3: TGTACCAGCAGCTTAGGACAGGGGAGAGCCGGGGAGCTGTTTTTT.

Of note for this clonotype: The CDR3 does not end in the conserved phenylalanine or tryptophan, so this is likely a read error. This chain uses TRBV5-6 with TRBJ2-2; the D gene is possibly TRBD2 (5 bases). Germline V gene sequence: CDR1 SGHDT, CDR2 YYEEEE. This CDR3 is 13 amino acids long. CDR3 sequence: CASSRGRAGELFL. In DNA form, the CDR3 reads TGCGCCAGCAGCCGTGGGCGGGCCGGGGAGCTGTTTCTT.